This TCR beta chain emerged from a study of cytomegalovirus exposure and HLA in healthy donors. Study-wide findings and caveats: Most TCR sequences were rare, but some public TCRs occurred in many donors. Relative to the approximately 700-donor mean, N-insertions were reportedly fewer in an Asian-associated ancestry cluster in a later analysis.

In this sample, this clone turned up a few times. Antigen unknown. This PCR relied on a set of 60 Vbeta primers and 13 Jbeta primers. TCRdb keeps only in-frame clones here, not all; method: immunoSEQ multiplex PCR. The table includes 110,000 to 150,000 clones, around 9.7% detected once. Germline V CDR1 and CDR2: SGHTA, FQGTGA. The CDR3 is made up of 14 amino acids. V was pared by 5 bases and J by 0 bases, with 9 bases between. The rearrangement uses TRBV7-3 and TRBJ2-3, with D unclear. The origin of this receptor is a man in his fifties in good health and CMV-seronegative. Sequencing input: PBMCs. The CDR3 here is CASSPQHSTDTQYF. Here the CDR3 DNA reads TGTGCCAGCAGCCCCCAACATAGCACAGATACGCAGTATTTT.